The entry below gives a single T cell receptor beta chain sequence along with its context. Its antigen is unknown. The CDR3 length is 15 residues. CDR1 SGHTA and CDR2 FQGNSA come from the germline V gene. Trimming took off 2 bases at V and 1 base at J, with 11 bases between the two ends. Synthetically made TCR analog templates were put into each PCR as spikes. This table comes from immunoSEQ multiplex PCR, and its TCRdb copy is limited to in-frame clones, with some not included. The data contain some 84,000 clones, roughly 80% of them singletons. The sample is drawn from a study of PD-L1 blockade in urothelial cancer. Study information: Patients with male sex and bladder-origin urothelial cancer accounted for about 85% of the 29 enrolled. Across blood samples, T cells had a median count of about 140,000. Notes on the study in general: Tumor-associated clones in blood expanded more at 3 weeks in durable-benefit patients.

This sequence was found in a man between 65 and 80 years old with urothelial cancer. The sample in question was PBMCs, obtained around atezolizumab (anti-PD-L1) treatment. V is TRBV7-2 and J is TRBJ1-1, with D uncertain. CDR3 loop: CASSLRGPTNTEAFF. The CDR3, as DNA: TGTGCCAGCAGCTTACGTGGGCCCACGAACACTGAAGCTTTCTTT. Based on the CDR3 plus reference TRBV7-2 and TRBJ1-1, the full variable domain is GAGVSQSPSNKVTEKGKDVELRCDPISGHTALYWYRQSLGQGLEFLIYFQGNSAPDKSGLPSDRFSAERTGGSVSTLTIQRTQQEDSAVYLCASSLRGPTNTEAFFGQGTRLTVV.